This is a list of T cell receptor beta chains from one sample in a study of sequential checkpoint blockade in melanoma. Libraries were prepared by immunoSEQ multiplex PCR; TCRdb keeps only in-frame clonotypes and omits some of them. The table lists about 12,000 clones, about three quarters of them singletons. The specimen was CD8+ T cells sorted from blood (inferred from file names), collected from a patient given nivolumab and ipilimumab in sequence. These TCRs come from a human donor with melanoma. Each CDR3 is given with its conserved first and last residue. Each record gives: clone size, J gene, V gene, D gene, CDR3 protein, CDR3 DNA. A D gene is named only where the DNA matches it firmly. Size is stated for part of the rows, as once, few or many counts, or as a class when the clone is expanded.

abundance: -; j_gene: TRBJ2-7; v_gene: TRBV4-1; d_gene: -; CDR3aa: CASSQVLDTYEQYF; CDR3nt: TGCGCCAGCAGCCAAGTCCTGGACACCTACGAGCAGTACTTC
abundance: -; j_gene: TRBJ2-7; v_gene: TRBV4-1; d_gene: TRBD1; CDR3aa: CASSPGTRQGLTYEQYF; CDR3nt: TGCGCCAGCAGCCCCGGGACCCGACAGGGGCTTACCTACGAGCAGTACTTC
abundance: few; j_gene: TRBJ2-7; v_gene: TRBV6-6; d_gene: TRBD2; CDR3aa: CASSYVISGSSYEQYF; CDR3nt: TGTGCCAGCAGTTACGTTATTAGCGGGAGCTCCTACGAGCAGTACTTC
abundance: -; j_gene: TRBJ2-5; v_gene: TRBV4-2; d_gene: TRBD2; CDR3aa: CASSTRRVAGQETQYF; CDR3nt: TGTGCCAGCAGCACGCGGAGGGTAGCGGGGCAAGAGACCCAGTACTTC
abundance: -; j_gene: TRBJ2-2; v_gene: TRBV7-9; d_gene: -; CDR3aa: CASSLLGGHTGELFF; CDR3nt: TGTGCCAGCAGCTTACTAGGAGGTCACACCGGGGAGCTGTTTTTT
abundance: -; j_gene: TRBJ2-7; v_gene: TRBV27; d_gene: TRBD2; CDR3aa: CASSPGGVYEQYF; CDR3nt: TGTGCCAGCAGCCCCGGGGGGGTTTACGAGCAGTACTTC
abundance: -; j_gene: TRBJ2-7; v_gene: TRBV10-3; d_gene: TRBD2; CDR3aa: CAIRGLAGYEQYF; CDR3nt: TGTGCCATCAGGGGACTAGCGGGATACGAGCAGTACTTC
abundance: -; j_gene: TRBJ2-7; v_gene: TRBV9; d_gene: -; CDR3aa: CASSVASHYEQYF; CDR3nt: TGTGCCAGCAGCGTAGCTAGTCACTACGAGCAGTACTTC
abundance: once; j_gene: TRBJ2-5; v_gene: TRBV6-6; d_gene: -; CDR3aa: CASMDRRIQETQYF; CDR3nt: TGTGCCAGCATGGACAGACGTATCCAAGAGACCCAGTACTTC
abundance: -; j_gene: TRBJ2-7; v_gene: TRBV9; d_gene: TRBD2; CDR3aa: CASSVGGGRAINEQYF; CDR3nt: TGTGCCAGCAGCGTAGGAGGCGGGAGGGCCATCAACGAGCAGTACTTC
abundance: few; j_gene: TRBJ1-1; v_gene: TRBV7-8; d_gene: TRBD1; CDR3aa: CASSLEGQGAAEAFF; CDR3nt: TGTGCCAGCAGCTTAGAGGGACAGGGGGCGGCTGAAGCTTTCTTT
abundance: -; j_gene: TRBJ2-6; v_gene: TRBV2; d_gene: TRBD1; CDR3aa: CASTPAGRGHSGANVLTF; CDR3nt: TGTGCCAGCACTCCAGCGGGCAGGGGGCACTCTGGGGCCAACGTCCTGACTTTC
abundance: few; j_gene: TRBJ2-7; v_gene: TRBV19; d_gene: TRBD2; CDR3aa: CASSTGPAGGIYEQYF; CDR3nt: TGTGCCAGTAGTACGGGCCCAGCGGGGGGGATCTACGAGCAGTACTTC
abundance: once; j_gene: TRBJ1-2; v_gene: TRBV7-9; d_gene: -; CDR3aa: CASSSPRGYGYTF; CDR3nt: TGTGCCAGCAGCTCACCTAGAGGATATGGCTACACCTTC
abundance: -; j_gene: TRBJ2-7; v_gene: TRBV28; d_gene: -; CDR3aa: CASSLGLAASYEQYF; CDR3nt: TGTGCCAGCAGTTTAGGGTTAGCGGCCTCCTACGAGCAGTACTTC
abundance: -; j_gene: TRBJ2-1; v_gene: TRBV19; d_gene: -; CDR3aa: CASSTGVDGGYEQFF; CDR3nt: TGTGCCAGTAGTACCGGGGTCGACGGGGGTTATGAGCAGTTCTTC
abundance: -; j_gene: TRBJ1-2; v_gene: TRBV29-1; d_gene: -; CDR3aa: CSVEDLRESYGYTF; CDR3nt: TGCAGCGTTGAAGATCTTCGGGAGAGCTATGGCTACACCTTC
abundance: -; j_gene: TRBJ2-7; v_gene: TRBV5-5; d_gene: TRBD2; CDR3aa: CASRGTSGRSYEQYF; CDR3nt: TGTGCCAGCAGAGGAACTAGCGGGAGAAGCTACGAGCAGTACTTC
abundance: few; j_gene: TRBJ1-2; v_gene: TRBV5-6; d_gene: -; CDR3aa: CASSLVGGGHGYYGYTF; CDR3nt: TGTGCCAGCAGCTTGGTGGGAGGGGGTCACGGATACTATGGCTACACCTTC
abundance: medium-sized; j_gene: TRBJ2-7; v_gene: TRBV19; d_gene: TRBD2; CDR3aa: CASSIAAGGPLKQYF; CDR3nt: TGTGCCAGTAGTATAGCAGCGGGAGGGCCCCTCAAGCAGTACTTC
abundance: -; j_gene: TRBJ2-2; v_gene: TRBV27; d_gene: -; CDR3aa: CASSLAVGAPGELFF; CDR3nt: TGTGCCAGCAGCCTAGCCGTGGGTGCCCCCGGGGAGCTGTTTTTT
abundance: few; j_gene: TRBJ2-2; v_gene: TRBV6-6; d_gene: -; CDR3aa: CASSYNRPGELFF; CDR3nt: TGTGCCAGCAGTTACAACAGGCCCGGGGAGCTGTTTTTT
abundance: -; j_gene: TRBJ2-1; v_gene: TRBV19; d_gene: TRBD2; CDR3aa: CASSTTASGSYEQFF; CDR3nt: TGTGCCAGTAGTACGACTGCTAGCGGGAGTTATGAGCAGTTCTTC
abundance: -; j_gene: TRBJ2-7; v_gene: TRBV10-3; d_gene: -; CDR3aa: CAIRGDTLYEQYF; CDR3nt: TGTGCCATCCGTGGGGACACGCTCTACGAGCAGTACTTC
abundance: -; j_gene: TRBJ2-3; v_gene: TRBV28; d_gene: -; CDR3aa: CASRSRTDTQYF; CDR3nt: TGTGCCAGCAGGTCTAGAACAGATACGCAGTATTTT
abundance: medium-sized; j_gene: TRBJ2-3; v_gene: TRBV6-1; d_gene: -; CDR3aa: CASSGGGGGPDTQYF; CDR3nt: TGTGCCAGCAGTGGGGGCGGTGGGGGCCCAGATACGCAGTATTTT
abundance: -; j_gene: TRBJ1-6; v_gene: TRBV10-3; d_gene: TRBD1; CDR3aa: CAISDTGQGLYLHF; CDR3nt: TGTGCCATCAGTGATACCGGACAGGGACTATACCTCCACTTT
abundance: -; j_gene: TRBJ1-3; v_gene: TRBV9; d_gene: -; CDR3aa: CASSVTGERSGNTIYF; CDR3nt: TGTGCCAGCAGCGTAACGGGGGAAAGGTCCGGAAACACCATATATTTT
abundance: -; j_gene: TRBJ2-2; v_gene: TRBV5-4; d_gene: -; CDR3aa: CASSLLSGELFF; CDR3nt: TGTGCCAGCAGCTTGCTCTCCGGGGAGCTGTTTTTT
abundance: once; j_gene: TRBJ1-5; v_gene: TRBV4-2; d_gene: -; CDR3aa: CASSQRTDNQPQHF; CDR3nt: TGTGCCAGCAGCCAGAGGACTGATAATCAGCCCCAGCATTTT
abundance: -; j_gene: TRBJ2-3; v_gene: TRBV27; d_gene: TRBD1; CDR3aa: CASSWGTGYDTQYF; CDR3nt: TGTGCCAGCAGCTGGGGGACAGGGTACGATACGCAGTATTTT
abundance: few; j_gene: TRBJ1-2; v_gene: TRBV21-1; d_gene: -; CDR3aa: CASSKGREANYGYTF; CDR3nt: TGTGCCAGCAGCAAAGGTAGGGAGGCTAACTATGGCTACACCTTC
abundance: -; j_gene: TRBJ2-1; v_gene: TRBV27; d_gene: TRBD2; CDR3aa: CASSFGLAGYNEQFF; CDR3nt: TGTGCCAGCAGTTTTGGACTAGCGGGCTACAATGAGCAGTTCTTC
abundance: -; j_gene: TRBJ1-1; v_gene: TRBV28; d_gene: -; CDR3aa: CASRPRRVRSTEAFF; CDR3nt: TGTGCCAGCAGGCCTAGGCGGGTTCGGAGTACTGAAGCTTTCTTT
abundance: -; j_gene: TRBJ2-7; v_gene: TRBV30; d_gene: -; CDR3aa: CAWSPGSNEQYF; CDR3nt: TGTGCCTGGAGCCCAGGCTCGAACGAGCAGTACTTC
abundance: -; j_gene: TRBJ2-1; v_gene: TRBV4-1; d_gene: TRBD2; CDR3aa: CASSPGLAGKNEQFF; CDR3nt: TGCGCCAGCAGTCCGGGACTAGCGGGAAAAAATGAGCAGTTCTTC
abundance: -; j_gene: TRBJ2-2; v_gene: TRBV6-4; d_gene: TRBD2; CDR3aa: CASSASGSTGELFF; CDR3nt: TGTGCCAGCAGTGCCAGCGGGAGCACCGGGGAGCTGTTTTTT
abundance: -; j_gene: TRBJ2-1; v_gene: TRBV18; d_gene: TRBD2; CDR3aa: CASSPQSGRAYNEQFF; CDR3nt: TGTGCCAGCTCACCACAAAGCGGGAGGGCTTACAATGAGCAGTTCTTC
abundance: -; j_gene: TRBJ1-1; v_gene: TRBV7-9; d_gene: -; CDR3aa: CASSLGVGGNTEAFF; CDR3nt: TGTGCCAGCAGCTTAGGCGTGGGGGGGAACACTGAAGCTTTCTTT
abundance: -; j_gene: TRBJ1-1; v_gene: TRBV19; d_gene: TRBD1; CDR3aa: CASSMYAGGSEAFF; CDR3nt: TGTGCCAGTAGTATGTATGCAGGGGGATCTGAAGCTTTCTTT
abundance: few; j_gene: TRBJ2-7; v_gene: TRBV9; d_gene: TRBD1; CDR3aa: CASSAGQGSGEQYF; CDR3nt: TGTGCCAGCAGCGCCGGACAGGGGAGCGGCGAGCAGTACTTC